A single count supports the clone carrying this TCR beta chain. The source of the sample is a study of T cells after somatic rescue of genetic block. Germline CDR1 SGHVS, CDR2 FNYEAQ. The CDR3 sequence is 15 residues long. Trimming shortened V by 5 bases and J by 3 bases, and 16 bases separated the two germline ends. Only in-frame clones appear in the TCRdb table, and some are missing; sequencing was by immunoSEQ multiplex PCR. The repertoire holds 110,000 or so clones, with under 95% as singletons. The rearrangement uses TRBV7-6 and TRBJ1-1; D perhaps matches TRBD1 (5 bases). The specimen sequenced was peripheral blood mononuclear cells (PBMCs). The receptor's source is a woman under 30. The CDR3 nucleotides read TGTGCCAGCAGCCCTGGGGGGGTGGGGTACACTGAAGCTTTCTTT. Its translation is CASSPGGVGYTEAFF.